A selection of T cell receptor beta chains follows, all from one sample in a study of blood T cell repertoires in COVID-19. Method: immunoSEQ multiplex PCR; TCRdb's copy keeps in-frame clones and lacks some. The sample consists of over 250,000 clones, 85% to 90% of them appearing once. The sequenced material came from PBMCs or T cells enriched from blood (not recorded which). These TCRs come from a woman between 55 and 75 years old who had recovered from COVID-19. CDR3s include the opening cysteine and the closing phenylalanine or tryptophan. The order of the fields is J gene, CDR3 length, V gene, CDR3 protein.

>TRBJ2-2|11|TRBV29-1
CSAADTGELFF
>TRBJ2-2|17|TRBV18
CASSPFLSTGTTGELFF
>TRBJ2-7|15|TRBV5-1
CASSLGATASYEQYF
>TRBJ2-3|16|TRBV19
CASSIDLAGDTDTQYF
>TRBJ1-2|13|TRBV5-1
CASSLEGGYGYTF
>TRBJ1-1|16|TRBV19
CASSIIGTGMNTEAFF
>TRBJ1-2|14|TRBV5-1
CASNALAGDHGYTF
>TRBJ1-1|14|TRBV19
CASSSGGSYTEAFF
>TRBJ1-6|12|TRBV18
CASSQGDSPLHF
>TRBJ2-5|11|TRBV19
CASSIRETQYF
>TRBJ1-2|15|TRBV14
CASSHIQGWNYGYTF
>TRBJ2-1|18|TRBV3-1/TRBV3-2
CATWGTSGGASSYNEQFF
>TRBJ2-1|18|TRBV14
CASSQVGAGLAGGYEQFF
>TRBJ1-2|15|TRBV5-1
CASSLAGTGDYGYTF
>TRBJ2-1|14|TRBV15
CATSRDRSSLEQFF
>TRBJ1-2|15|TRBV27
CASSSLGQANYGYTF
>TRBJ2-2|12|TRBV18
CASSFSAGELFF
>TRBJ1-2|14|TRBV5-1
CASAPAEGVGGYTF
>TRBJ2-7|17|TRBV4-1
CASSPKPDSYYSYEQYF
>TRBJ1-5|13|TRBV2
CASRGDSNQPQHF
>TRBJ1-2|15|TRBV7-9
CASSLDRASNYGYTF
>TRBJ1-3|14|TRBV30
CAWKIGGSGNTIYF
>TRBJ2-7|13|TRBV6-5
CASRMGQANEQYF
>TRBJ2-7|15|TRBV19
CARLSRWVRVYEQYF
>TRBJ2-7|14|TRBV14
CASSRFGQNYEQYF
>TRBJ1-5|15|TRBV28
CASRTPTGGYQPQHF
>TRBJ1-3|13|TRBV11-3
CASSPGGGNTIYF
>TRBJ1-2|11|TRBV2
CASGQGLGYTF
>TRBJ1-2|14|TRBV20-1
CSASFGQAAGGYTF
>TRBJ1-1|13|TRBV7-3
CASSQGIGAEAFF
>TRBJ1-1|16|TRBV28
CASSPGQGNMNTEAFF
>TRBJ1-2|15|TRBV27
CAIDDLGQGAYGYTF
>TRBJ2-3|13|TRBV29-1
CSVGGGATDTQYF
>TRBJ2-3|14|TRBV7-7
CASTRLLSTDTQYF
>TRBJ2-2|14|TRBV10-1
CASRDRRDTGELFF
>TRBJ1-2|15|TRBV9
CASSVGQGSNYGYTF
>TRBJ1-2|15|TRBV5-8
CASSLGFKGDHGYTF
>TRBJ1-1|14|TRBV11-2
CASSLMDRNTEAFF
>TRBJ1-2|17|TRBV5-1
CASSFGLPGGVGYGYTF
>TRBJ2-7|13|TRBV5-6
CASSTGQFAEQYF
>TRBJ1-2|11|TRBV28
CASSTTYGYTF
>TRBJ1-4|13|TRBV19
CASAGFGKEKLFF
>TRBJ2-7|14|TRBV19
CASSIGQGSYEQYF
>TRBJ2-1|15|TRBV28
CASSKTSGVYNEQFF
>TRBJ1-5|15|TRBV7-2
CASSSQQGANQPQHF
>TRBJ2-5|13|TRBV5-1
CASSLSREETQYF